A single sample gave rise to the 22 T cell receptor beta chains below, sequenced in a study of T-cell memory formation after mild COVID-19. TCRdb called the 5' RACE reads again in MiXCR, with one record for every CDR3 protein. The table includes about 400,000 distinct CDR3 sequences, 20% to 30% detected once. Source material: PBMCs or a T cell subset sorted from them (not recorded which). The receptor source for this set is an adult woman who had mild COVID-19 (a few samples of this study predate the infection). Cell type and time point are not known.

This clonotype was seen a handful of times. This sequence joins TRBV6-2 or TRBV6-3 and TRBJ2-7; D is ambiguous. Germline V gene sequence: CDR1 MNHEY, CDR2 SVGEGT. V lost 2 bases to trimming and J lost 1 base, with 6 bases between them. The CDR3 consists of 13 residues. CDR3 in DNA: TGTGCCAGCAGTTACGCCCCATCCTACGAGCAGTACTTC. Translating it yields CASSYAPSYEQYF.

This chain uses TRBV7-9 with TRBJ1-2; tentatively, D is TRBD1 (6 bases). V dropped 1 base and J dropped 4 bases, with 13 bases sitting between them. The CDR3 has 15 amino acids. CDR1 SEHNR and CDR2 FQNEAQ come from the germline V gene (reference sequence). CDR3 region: CASSLEETGVYGYTF. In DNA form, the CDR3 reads TGTGCCAGCAGCTTAGAGGAGACAGGCGTCTATGGCTACACCTTC.

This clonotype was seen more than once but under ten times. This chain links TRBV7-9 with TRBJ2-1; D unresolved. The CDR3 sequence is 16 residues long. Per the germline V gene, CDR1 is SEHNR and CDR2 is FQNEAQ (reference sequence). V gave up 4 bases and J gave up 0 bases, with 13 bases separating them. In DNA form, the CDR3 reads TGTGCCAGCAGCTCAACAGCCGCGAGCTCCTACAATGAGCAGTTCTTC. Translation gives CASSSTAASSYNEQFF. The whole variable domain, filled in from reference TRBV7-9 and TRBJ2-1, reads DTGVSQNPRHKITKRGQNVTFRCDPISEHNRLYWYRQTLGQGPEFLTYFQNEAQLEKSRLLSDRFSAERPKGSFSTLEIQRTEQGDSAMYLCASSSTAASSYNEQFFGPGTRLTVL.

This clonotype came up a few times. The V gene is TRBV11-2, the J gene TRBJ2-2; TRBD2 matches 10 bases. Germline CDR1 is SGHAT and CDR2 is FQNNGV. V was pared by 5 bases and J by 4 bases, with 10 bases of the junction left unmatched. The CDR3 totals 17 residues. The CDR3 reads CASSPLSGRAGTGELFF. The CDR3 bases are TGTGCCAGCAGCCCCCTAAGCGGGAGGGCCGGCACCGGGGAGCTGTTTTTT.

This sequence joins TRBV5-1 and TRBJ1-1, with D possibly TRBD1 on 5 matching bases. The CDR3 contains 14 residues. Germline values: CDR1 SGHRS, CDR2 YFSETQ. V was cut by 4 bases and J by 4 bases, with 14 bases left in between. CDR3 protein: CASSPTSGSTEAFF. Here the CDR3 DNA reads TGCGCCAGCAGCCCAACCTCAGGGAGCACTGAAGCTTTCTTT.

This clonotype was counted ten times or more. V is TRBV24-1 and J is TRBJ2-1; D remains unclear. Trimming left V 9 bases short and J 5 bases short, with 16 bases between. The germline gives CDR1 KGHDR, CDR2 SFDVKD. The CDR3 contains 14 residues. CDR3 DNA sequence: TGTGCCACCTCGAAAGAACTGGGGAACAATGAGCAGTTCTTC. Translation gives CATSKELGNNEQFF.

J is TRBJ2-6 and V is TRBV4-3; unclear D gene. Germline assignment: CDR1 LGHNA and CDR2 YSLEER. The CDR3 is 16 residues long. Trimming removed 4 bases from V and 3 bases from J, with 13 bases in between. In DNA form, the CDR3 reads TGCGCCAGCAGCCCGGATCCCGGGCTTGGGGCCAACGTCCTGACTTTC. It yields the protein CASSPDPGLGANVLTF.

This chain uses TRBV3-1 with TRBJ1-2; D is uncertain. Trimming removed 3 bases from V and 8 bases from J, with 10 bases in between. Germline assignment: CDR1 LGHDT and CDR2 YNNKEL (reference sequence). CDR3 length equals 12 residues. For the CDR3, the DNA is TGTGCCAGCAGCCACGAAGGGTTAGGCTACACCTTC. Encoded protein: CASSHEGLGYTF.

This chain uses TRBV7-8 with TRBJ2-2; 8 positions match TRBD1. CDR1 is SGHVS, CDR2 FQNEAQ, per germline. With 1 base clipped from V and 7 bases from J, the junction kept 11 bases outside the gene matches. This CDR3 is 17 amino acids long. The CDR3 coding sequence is TGTGCCAGCAGCTTAGAATCAGGGGGCTGGGTTGGCGGGGAGCTGTTTTTT. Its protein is CASSLESGGWVGGELFF.

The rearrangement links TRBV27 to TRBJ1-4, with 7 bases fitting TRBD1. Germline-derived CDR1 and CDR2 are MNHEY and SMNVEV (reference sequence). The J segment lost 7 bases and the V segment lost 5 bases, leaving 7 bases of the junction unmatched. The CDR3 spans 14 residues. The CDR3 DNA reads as TGTGCCAGCAGTCGGAGGTACAGGGGTGAAAAACTGTTTTTT. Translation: CASSRRYRGEKLFF.

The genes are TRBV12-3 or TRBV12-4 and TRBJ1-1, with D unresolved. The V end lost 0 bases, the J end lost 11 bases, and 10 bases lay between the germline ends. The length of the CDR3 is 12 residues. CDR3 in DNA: TGTGCCAGCAGTTTAGCCCAGTACGAGGCTTTCTTT. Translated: CASSLAQYEAFF.

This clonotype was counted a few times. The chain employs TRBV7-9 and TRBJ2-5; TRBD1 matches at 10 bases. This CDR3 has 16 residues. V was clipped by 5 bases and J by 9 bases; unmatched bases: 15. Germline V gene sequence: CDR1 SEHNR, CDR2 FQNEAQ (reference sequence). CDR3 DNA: TGTGCCAGCAGCACCTCCGGGACAGGGGTTGGGGAGGCCCAGTACTTC. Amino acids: CASSTSGTGVGEAQYF.

CDR3 bases: TGTGCCACCAGCAGAGACCGATCGACCGTGGGTCTCTACGAGCAGTACTTC. The encoded protein is CATSRDRSTVGLYEQYF. The rearrangement links TRBV15 to TRBJ2-7; D ambiguous. V shed 0 bases and J shed 3 bases, with 18 bases lying between them. CDR1 and CDR2 (germline): LNHNV, YYDKDF (reference sequence). CDR3 length: 17 amino acids.

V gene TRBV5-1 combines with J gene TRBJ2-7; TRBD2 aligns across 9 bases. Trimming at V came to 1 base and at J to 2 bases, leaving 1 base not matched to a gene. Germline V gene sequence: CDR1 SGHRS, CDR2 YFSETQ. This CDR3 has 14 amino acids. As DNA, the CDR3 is TGCGCCAGCAGCTTGCCTAGCGGGACCTACGAGCAGTACTTC. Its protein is CASSLPSGTYEQYF.

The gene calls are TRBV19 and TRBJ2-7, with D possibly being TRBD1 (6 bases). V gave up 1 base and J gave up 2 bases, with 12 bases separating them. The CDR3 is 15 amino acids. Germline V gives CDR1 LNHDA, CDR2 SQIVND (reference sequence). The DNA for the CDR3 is TGTGCCAGTAGTATAGCTGGACAGCCCGCCTACGAGCAGTACTTC. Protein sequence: CASSIAGQPAYEQYF.

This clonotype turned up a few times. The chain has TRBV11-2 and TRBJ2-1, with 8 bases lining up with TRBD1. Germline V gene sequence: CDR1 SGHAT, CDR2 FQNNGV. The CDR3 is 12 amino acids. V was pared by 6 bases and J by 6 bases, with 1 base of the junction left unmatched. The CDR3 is CASRTGVNEQFF. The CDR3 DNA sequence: TGTGCCAGCAGGACAGGGGTCAATGAGCAGTTCTTC.

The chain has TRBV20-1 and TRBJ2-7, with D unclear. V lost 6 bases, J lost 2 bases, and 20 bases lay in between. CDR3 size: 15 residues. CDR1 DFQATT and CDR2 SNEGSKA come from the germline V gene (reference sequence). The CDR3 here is CSALSRYQSAYEQYF. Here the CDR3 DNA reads TGCAGTGCCTTGAGCCGGTACCAATCCGCCTACGAGCAGTACTTC.

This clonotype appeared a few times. The CDR3 is CATSDSQNTEAFF. Written as DNA, the CDR3 is TGTGCCACCAGTGATTCCCAGAACACTGAAGCTTTCTTT. The V and J genes are TRBV24-1 and TRBJ1-1; D unresolved. From germline, CDR1 is KGHDR and CDR2 SFDVKD. This CDR3 region has 13 residues. Trimming left V 2 bases short and J 1 base short, with 4 bases between.

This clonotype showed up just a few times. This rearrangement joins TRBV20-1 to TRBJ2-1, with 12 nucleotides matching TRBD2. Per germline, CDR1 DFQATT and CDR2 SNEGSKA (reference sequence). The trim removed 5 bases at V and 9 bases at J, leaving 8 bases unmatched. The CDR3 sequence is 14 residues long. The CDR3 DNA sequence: TGCAGTGCTCCACGACTAGCGGGAGCGAGTGAGCAGTTCTTC. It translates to CSAPRLAGASEQFF.

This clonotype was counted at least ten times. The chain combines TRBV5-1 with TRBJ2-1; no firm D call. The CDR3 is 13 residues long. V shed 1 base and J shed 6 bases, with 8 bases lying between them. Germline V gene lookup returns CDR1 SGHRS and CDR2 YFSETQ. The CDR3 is CASSLILANEQFF. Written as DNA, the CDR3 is TGCGCCAGCAGCTTGATATTAGCCAATGAGCAGTTCTTC.

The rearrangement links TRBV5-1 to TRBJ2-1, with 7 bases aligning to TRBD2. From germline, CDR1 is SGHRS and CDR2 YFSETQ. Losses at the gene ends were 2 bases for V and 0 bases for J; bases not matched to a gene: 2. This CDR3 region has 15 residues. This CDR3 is CASSFTSVSYNEQFF. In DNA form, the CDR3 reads TGCGCCAGCAGCTTTACTAGCGTCTCCTACAATGAGCAGTTCTTC.

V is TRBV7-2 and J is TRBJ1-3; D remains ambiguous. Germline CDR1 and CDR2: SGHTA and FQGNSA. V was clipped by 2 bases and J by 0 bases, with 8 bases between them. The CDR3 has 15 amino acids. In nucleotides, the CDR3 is TGTGCCAGCAGCTTAATGACGTACTCTGGAAACACCATATATTTT. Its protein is CASSLMTYSGNTIYF.